These T cell receptor beta chains were read from a single sample in a study of blood T cells in healthy people across ages. TCRdb itself ran the 5' RACE reads through MiXCR, one entry per CDR3 protein. The repertoire includes about a million distinct CDR3 sequences, 45% to 60% of them detected once, and over 20% sits in the top ten. Input material: blood. These receptor sequences come from a woman aged 55-75 years in good health. CDR3s leave out the opening cysteine and the closing phenylalanine or tryptophan. A D gene is named only where the DNA matches it firmly. Clone sizes are given selectively: once, few, many, or a class where the clone is expanded.

clone_size: many
d_call: -
v_call: TRBV6-5
j_call: TRBJ1-2
cdr3_aa: ASSYRGIHGYT

clone_size: many
d_call: TRBD2
v_call: TRBV28
j_call: TRBJ2-1
cdr3_aa: ASSPWDYKRGSSYNEQF

clone_size: few
d_call: TRBD2
v_call: TRBV4-1
j_call: TRBJ2-5
cdr3_aa: ASSQVRASGQQETQY

clone_size: -
d_call: -
v_call: TRBV20-1
j_call: TRBJ2-4
cdr3_aa: SHREGEAKNIQC

clone_size: -
d_call: TRBD2
v_call: TRBV4-1
j_call: TRBJ2-7
cdr3_aa: ASSEYSSGSYNEQY

clone_size: -
d_call: -
v_call: TRBV7-8
j_call: TRBJ2-1
cdr3_aa: ASSPREAVGPREQF

clone_size: once
d_call: -
v_call: TRBV18
j_call: TRBJ2-5
cdr3_aa: ASSRGMKETQY

clone_size: -
d_call: TRBD2
v_call: TRBV7-8
j_call: -
cdr3_aa: ASSSAGTSSHEQY

clone_size: -
d_call: TRBD2
v_call: TRBV3-1
j_call: TRBJ2-1
cdr3_aa: ASSAESGGSGYEQF

clone_size: -
d_call: TRBD1
v_call: TRBV5-5
j_call: TRBJ2-7
cdr3_aa: ASGLGTGLREQY

clone_size: -
d_call: TRBD1
v_call: TRBV12-3/TRBV12-4
j_call: TRBJ1-2
cdr3_aa: ASRDRNSDYGYT

clone_size: -
d_call: TRBD2
v_call: TRBV5-1
j_call: TRBJ2-7
cdr3_aa: ASSLHGRAYEQY

clone_size: few
d_call: TRBD1
v_call: TRBV27
j_call: TRBJ1-6
cdr3_aa: ASSRDRGKPYNSPLH

clone_size: -
d_call: -
v_call: TRBV7-2
j_call: TRBJ1-2
cdr3_aa: ASSLRTETGMHGYT

clone_size: -
d_call: -
v_call: TRBV6-6
j_call: TRBJ2-1
cdr3_aa: ASSYGEGEETQF

clone_size: few
d_call: -
v_call: TRBV10-3
j_call: TRBJ1-2
cdr3_aa: AISEMATGGYT

clone_size: -
d_call: -
v_call: TRBV12-3/TRBV12-4
j_call: TRBJ2-7
cdr3_aa: ASSLYLYEQY

clone_size: -
d_call: TRBD1
v_call: TRBV6-5
j_call: TRBJ1-1
cdr3_aa: ASSPQGKGVTEAF

clone_size: -
d_call: -
v_call: TRBV7-2
j_call: TRBJ1-1
cdr3_aa: ASSLERVGNTEAF

clone_size: -
d_call: -
v_call: TRBV7-7
j_call: TRBJ2-5
cdr3_aa: ASSLGGTVQETQY